What follows are 7 T cell receptor beta chains derived from one specimen sequenced in a study of T cell repertoires in cytomegalovirus infection. TCRdb itself ran the reads through MiXCR, one entry per CDR3 protein. The sample consists of roughly 190,000 distinct CDR3 sequences, about a tenth of them appearing once. Sequencing was carried out using PBMCs. The receptors were gathered from a human donor in good health (CMV status not recorded). Some clones in this sample may be carry-over from other donors' samples.

The V gene is TRBV20-1, the J gene TRBJ2-7, with TRBD2 matching 11 bases. V was pared by 3 bases and J by 0 bases, with 4 bases of the junction left unmatched. This CDR3 is 15 amino acids long. Germline CDR1 and CDR2: DFQATT and SNEGSKA (reference sequence). The CDR3 bases are TGCAGTGCTAGGGGGGGACTAGCGGTCTCCTACGAGCAGTACTTC. Translation: CSARGGLAVSYEQYF.

This clonotype was recorded many times. This chain joins TRBV7-8 and TRBJ1-6; 7 bases agree with TRBD1. Germline CDR1 reads SGHVS; CDR2 reads FQNEAQ. CDR3 length: 15 residues. V trimming: 5 bases; J trimming: 7 bases; junction bases outside the gene matches: 8. The CDR3 region is CASSLVGQRNSPLHF. The CDR3 DNA reads TGTGCCAGCAGCCTAGTGGGACAGAGGAATTCACCCCTCCACTTT.

This clonotype was detected only a few times. The V gene is TRBV6-2 or TRBV6-3, the J gene TRBJ2-7, with 9 bases fitting TRBD2. V was clipped by 6 bases and J by 3 bases; unmatched bases: 12. Germline V CDR1 and CDR2: MNHEY, SVGEGT. The CDR3 covers 16 residues. CDR3 region: CASSNGWVSGSYEQYF. CDR3 sequence (DNA): TGTGCCAGCAGCAACGGTTGGGTTAGCGGGAGCTACGAGCAGTACTTC.

The chain is built from TRBV2 and TRBJ1-6, with 10 bases fitting TRBD1. Germline V gene sequence: CDR1 SNHLY, CDR2 FYNNEI. There are 16 residues in the CDR3. The trim removed 2 bases at V and 9 bases at J, leaving 7 bases unmatched. CDR3 bases: TGTGCCAGCAGTGAATTCTGGGACAGGGGACCTTCACCCCTCCACTTT. Translation gives CASSEFWDRGPSPLHF. The whole variable domain, remainder taken from reference TRBV2 and TRBJ1-6, is EPEVTQTPSHQVTQMGQEVILRCVPISNHLYFYWYRQILGQKVEFLVSFYNNEISEKSEIFDDQFSVERPDGSNFTLKIRSTKLEDSAMYFCASSEFWDRGPSPLHFGNGTRLTVT.

This clonotype has ten or more counts. V is TRBV7-8 and J is TRBJ1-1, with D uncertain. The CDR3 contains 15 residues. V lost 2 bases and J 4 bases, leaving 14 bases between the germline ends. Germline lookup yields CDR1 SGHVS and CDR2 FQNEAQ. The CDR3 here is CASSLWRGWSTEAFF. The CDR3 bases are TGTGCCAGCAGCTTATGGCGGGGTTGGAGCACTGAAGCTTTCTTT.

This clonotype was detected a few times. The chain has TRBV20-1 and TRBJ2-5, with TRBD1 identical over 8 bases. The CDR3 is 15 residues long. Trimming removed 5 bases from V and 0 bases from J; junction bases left unmatched: 8. In germline, CDR1 is DFQATT, CDR2 SNEGSKA (reference sequence). CDR3 region: CSADGGQAYQETQYF. CDR3 bases: TGCAGTGCTGACGGGGGACAGGCGTACCAAGAGACCCAGTACTTC.

This clonotype was detected many times. The CDR3 nucleotides read TGTGCCAGCAGGGGGACAGGGTCCTCTGGGGCCAACGTCCTGACTTTC. It yields the protein CASRGTGSSGANVLTF. This rearrangement joins TRBV25-1 to TRBJ2-6; 9 positions match TRBD1. Germline trimming cut 6 bases from V and 0 bases from J; bases unmatched to any gene: 3. Germline values: CDR1 MGHDK, CDR2 SYGVNS. This CDR3 region has 16 residues. Full variable domain (rest looked up from reference TRBV25-1 and TRBJ2-6): EADIYQTPRYLVIGTGKKITLECSQTMGHDKMYWYQQDPGMELHLIHYSYGVNSTEKGDLSSESTVSRIRTEHFPLTLESARPSHTSQYLCASRGTGSSGANVLTFGAGSRLTVL.